A single count supports the clone carrying this TCR beta chain. Germline CDR1 is LNHDA and CDR2 is SQIVND (reference sequence). Trimming took 5 bases from V and 6 from J, leaving 10 bases between them. The length of the CDR3 is 12 residues. The sample belongs to a study of shared clonotypes between healthy human individuals. Profiled with immunoSEQ multiplex PCR; TCRdb holds only in-frame clones, not every one. The sample lists 1,500,000 or so clones, around 97% occurring once. The sample consisted of naive CD4+ T cells sorted from blood. As for subset: CD45RA+ positively selected. The clonotype was recovered from a man aged 25 to 40 in good health. The chain has TRBV19 and TRBJ2-5; D possibly corresponds to TRBD1 (5 bases). CDR3 in amino acids: CASSPTGKTQYF. The CDR3 nucleotides are TGTGCCAGTAGTCCCACAGGAAAGACCCAGTACTTC.